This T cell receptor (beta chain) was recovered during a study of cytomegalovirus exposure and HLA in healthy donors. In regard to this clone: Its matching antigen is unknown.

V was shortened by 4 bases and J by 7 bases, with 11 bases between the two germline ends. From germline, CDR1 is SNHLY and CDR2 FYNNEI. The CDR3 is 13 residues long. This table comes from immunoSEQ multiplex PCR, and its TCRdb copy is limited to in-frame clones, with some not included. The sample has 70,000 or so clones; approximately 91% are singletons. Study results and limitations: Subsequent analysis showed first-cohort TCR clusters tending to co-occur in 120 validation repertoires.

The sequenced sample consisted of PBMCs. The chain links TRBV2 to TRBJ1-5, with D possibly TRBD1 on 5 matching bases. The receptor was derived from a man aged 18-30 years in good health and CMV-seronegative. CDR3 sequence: CASSGTGGQPQHF. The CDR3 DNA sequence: TGTGCCAGCAGTGGGACCGGGGGACAGCCCCAGCATTTT.